This T cell receptor (beta chain) was observed in a study of PD-1 blockade in classical Hodgkin lymphoma. Measured with immunoSEQ multiplex PCR; TCRdb has only the in-frame clones, and not every one. The repertoire holds about 72,000 clones, with about 92% as singletons. Each patient's relapse followed autologous stem cell transplantation, and brentuximab vedotin exposure varied. The study's findings and limits: For complete responders, baseline diversity was comparable to that of newly diagnosed patients. CD4+ TCR diversity, unlike CD8+, climbed significantly by C4D1.

As regards this clone: What it binds is unknown.

The germline gives CDR1 MGHDK, CDR2 SYGVNS. Trimming cost V 6 bases and J 1 base; bases outside gene matches: 6. This CDR3 is built from 15 residues. This sequence originates from a human donor with classical Hodgkin lymphoma. J is TRBJ1-1 and V is TRBV25-1; 9 bases align to TRBD1. This sample comprised peripheral blood mononuclear cells (PBMCs), obtained at baseline. The CDR3 DNA follows: TGTGCCAGCAGCTTGGGGACAGGGAGGAACACTGAAGCTTTCTTT. Residues: CASSLGTGRNTEAFF.